This is a list of T cell receptor beta chains from one sample in a study of cytotoxic CD8 clonotypes in ibrutinib-treated CLL. Only in-frame clones appear in the TCRdb table, and some are missing; sequencing was by immunoSEQ multiplex PCR. The sample has approximately 190,000 clones, 70% to 75% seen once; the top ten hold approximately 5.9%. The source material was PBMCs, sampled after 12 months of ibrutinib treatment. The receptors here all came from a human donor with chronic lymphocytic leukemia. The conserved cysteine and the conserved F or W are not part of the CDR3 here.

v_call: TRBV19; cdr3_aa: ASSIFSSRDRGYQPQH
v_call: TRBV19; cdr3_aa: ASSRARGIHT
v_call: TRBV15; cdr3_aa: ATRPSFKNIQY
v_call: TRBV28; cdr3_aa: ASSSRKNIQY
v_call: TRBV23-1; cdr3_aa: ASSQGTGGPYNSPLH
v_call: TRBV29-1; cdr3_aa: SVSDRVGHEKLF
v_call: TRBV7-6; cdr3_aa: ASSLQGSDAEAF
v_call: TRBV13; cdr3_aa: ASSLTGGRGYT
v_call: TRBV6-5; cdr3_aa: ASTTTGLNSPLH
v_call: TRBV27; cdr3_aa: ASSFNGQAGYT
v_call: TRBV5-1; cdr3_aa: ASSLGSGTSGYEQY
v_call: TRBV27; cdr3_aa: ASSYTSTDTQY
v_call: TRBV6-1; cdr3_aa: ASSAGTGSGQPQH
v_call: TRBV7-3; cdr3_aa: ASSLMGSGRSSGDGYT
v_call: TRBV5-1; cdr3_aa: ASSHGDLAKVRTDTQY
v_call: TRBV7-2; cdr3_aa: RGVTNTDTQY
v_call: TRBV27; cdr3_aa: ASSSHRGSGYNDREGNIQY
v_call: TRBV7-8; cdr3_aa: ASSLDVRIDSPLH
v_call: TRBV9; cdr3_aa: ASSNLQGNTEAF
v_call: TRBV7-9; cdr3_aa: ASSLGGVDQPQH
v_call: TRBV30; cdr3_aa: AWSTTPWGYT
v_call: TRBV5-1; cdr3_aa: ASSLRPPATNEKLF
v_call: TRBV6-6; cdr3_aa: ASSLNHRGNTEAF
v_call: TRBV15; cdr3_aa: ATSRPENTEAF
v_call: TRBV7-3; cdr3_aa: ASSLGAGANYGYT
v_call: TRBV4-3; cdr3_aa: ASSLSAAGGSSYEQY
v_call: TRBV4-1; cdr3_aa: ASSLSLLVLNTEAF
v_call: TRBV11-2; cdr3_aa: ASSFGVASGDTEAF
v_call: TRBV4-2; cdr3_aa: ASSQDRGREQY
v_call: TRBV5-1; cdr3_aa: ASSLAGAAGPGEAF
v_call: TRBV5-1; cdr3_aa: ASSYGQGGNEQF
v_call: TRBV5-1; cdr3_aa: ASSSGQGRNEQF
v_call: TRBV5-5; cdr3_aa: ASSHGQGSNLGVGQPQH
v_call: TRBV11-2; cdr3_aa: ASSLGEKLF
v_call: TRBV13; cdr3_aa: ASSRQGPSGTQY
v_call: TRBV6-4; cdr3_aa: ASRAFTGAGELF
v_call: TRBV9; cdr3_aa: ASSVIPRGGRYNEQF
v_call: TRBV9; cdr3_aa: ASSDPPDRGNSPLH
v_call: TRBV9; cdr3_aa: ASSAKHGTQVTQY
v_call: TRBV29-1; cdr3_aa: SGEVAREQY
v_call: TRBV5-1; cdr3_aa: ASSLMAVSGANVLT
v_call: TRBV5-6; cdr3_aa: ASSFGTGNHEQY
v_call: TRBV30; cdr3_aa: AWSYSPRSNQPQH
v_call: TRBV9; cdr3_aa: ASSVGSYQETQY
v_call: TRBV6-6; cdr3_aa: ASRSGLAGSPDTQY
v_call: TRBV4-2; cdr3_aa: ASSPEGGGGPQH